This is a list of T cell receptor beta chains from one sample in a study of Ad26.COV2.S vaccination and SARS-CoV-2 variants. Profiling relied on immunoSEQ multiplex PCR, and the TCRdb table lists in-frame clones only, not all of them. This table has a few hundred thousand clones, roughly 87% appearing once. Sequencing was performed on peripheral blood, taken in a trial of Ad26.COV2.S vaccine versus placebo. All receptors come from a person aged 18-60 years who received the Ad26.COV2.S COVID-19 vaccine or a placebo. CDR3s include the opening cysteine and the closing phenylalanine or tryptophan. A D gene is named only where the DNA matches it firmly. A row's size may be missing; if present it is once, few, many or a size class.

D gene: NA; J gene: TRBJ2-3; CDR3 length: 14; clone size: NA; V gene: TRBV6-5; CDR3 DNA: TGTGCCAGCAGCCGCACCTATAGGACCGATACGCAGTATTTT; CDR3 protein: CASSRTYRTDTQYF
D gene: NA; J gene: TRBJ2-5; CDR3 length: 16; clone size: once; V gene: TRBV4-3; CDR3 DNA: TGCGCCAGCAGCCAAGGTGGATTGCGGGGCCAAGAGACCCAGTACTTC; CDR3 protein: CASSQGGLRGQETQYF
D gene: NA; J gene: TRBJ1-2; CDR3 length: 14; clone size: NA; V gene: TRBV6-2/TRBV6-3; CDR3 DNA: TGTGCCAGCAGCGGCCCCGGACGCAACTATGGCTACACCTTC; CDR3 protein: CASSGPGRNYGYTF
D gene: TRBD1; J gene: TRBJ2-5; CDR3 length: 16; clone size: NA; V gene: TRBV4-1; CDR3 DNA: TGCGCCAGCAGCCGCCCGGGACAGGGGAAAGGAGAGACCCAGTACTTC; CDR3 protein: CASSRPGQGKGETQYF
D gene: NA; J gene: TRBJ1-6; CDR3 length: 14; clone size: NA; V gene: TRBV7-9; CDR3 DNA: TGTGCCAGCAGCAACAGGCAGGCTAATTCACCCCTCCACTTT; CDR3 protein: CASSNRQANSPLHF
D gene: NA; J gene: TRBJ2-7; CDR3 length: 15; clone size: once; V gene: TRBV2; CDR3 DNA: TGTGCCAGCAAACGTAGTCCACGAACAGACTACGAGCAGTACTTC; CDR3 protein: CASKRSPRTDYEQYF
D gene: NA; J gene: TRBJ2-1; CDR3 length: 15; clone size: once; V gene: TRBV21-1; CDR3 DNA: TGTGCTAGCAGCATAAGCGGGGGGGCCCTCAATGAGCAGTTCTTC; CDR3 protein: CASSISGGALNEQFF
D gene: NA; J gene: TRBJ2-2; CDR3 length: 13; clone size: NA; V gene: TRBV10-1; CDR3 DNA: TGCGCCAGCAGGAGTTTAGGGCCCGGGGAGCTGTTTTTT; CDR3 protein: CASRSLGPGELFF
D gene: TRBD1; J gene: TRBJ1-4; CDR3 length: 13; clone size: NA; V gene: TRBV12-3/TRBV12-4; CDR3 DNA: TGTGCCAGCAGTCAGGGGGTATATGAAAAACTGTTTTTT; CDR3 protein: CASSQGVYEKLFF
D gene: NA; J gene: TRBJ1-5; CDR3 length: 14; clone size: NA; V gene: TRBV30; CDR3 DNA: TGTGCCTGGAGGAATAGGGGAGGCAATCAGCCCCAGCATTTT; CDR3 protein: CAWRNRGGNQPQHF
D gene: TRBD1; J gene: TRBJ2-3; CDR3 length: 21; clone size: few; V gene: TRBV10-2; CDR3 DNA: TGCGCCAGCAGTACCCAGGGGGTACGGGGCTGGGGTCCGGATGGCACAGATACGCAGTATTTT; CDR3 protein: CASSTQGVRGWGPDGTDTQYF
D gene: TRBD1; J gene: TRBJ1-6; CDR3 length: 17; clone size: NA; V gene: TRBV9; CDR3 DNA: TGTGCCAGCAGCCCGGGGGGAGGGACAGGGTCTTGGTCACCCCTCCACTTT; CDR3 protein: CASSPGGGTGSWSPLHF
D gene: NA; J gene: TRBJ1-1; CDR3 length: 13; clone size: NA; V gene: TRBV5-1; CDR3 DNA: TGCGCCAGCAGCGTTATAGGGGGGGCTGAAGCTTTCTTT; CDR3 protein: CASSVIGGAEAFF
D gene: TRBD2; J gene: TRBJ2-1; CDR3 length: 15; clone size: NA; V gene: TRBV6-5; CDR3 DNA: TGTGCCAGCAGCCCCGGGGGGGCATTCATGGATGAGCAGTTCTTC; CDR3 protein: CASSPGGAFMDEQFF
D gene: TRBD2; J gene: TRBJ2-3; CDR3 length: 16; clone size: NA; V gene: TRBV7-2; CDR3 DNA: TGTGCCAGCAGCGGCCTAGCGGGAGCTGAGGGAGATACGCAGTATTTT; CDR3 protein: CASSGLAGAEGDTQYF
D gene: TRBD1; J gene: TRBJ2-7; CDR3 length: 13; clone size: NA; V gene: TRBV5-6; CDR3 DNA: TGTGCCAGCAGCTGGGTACAGGGGAACGAGCAGTACTTC; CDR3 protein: CASSWVQGNEQYF
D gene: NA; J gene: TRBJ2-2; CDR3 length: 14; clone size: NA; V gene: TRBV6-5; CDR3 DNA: TGTGCCAGCAGTTACTCGCGGGCCAGCGTGGAGCTGTTTTTT; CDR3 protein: CASSYSRASVELFF
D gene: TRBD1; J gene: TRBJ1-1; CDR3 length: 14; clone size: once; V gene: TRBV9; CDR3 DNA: TGTGCCAGCAGCAGACAGGGGGTGGTCACTGAAGCTTTCTTT; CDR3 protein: CASSRQGVVTEAFF
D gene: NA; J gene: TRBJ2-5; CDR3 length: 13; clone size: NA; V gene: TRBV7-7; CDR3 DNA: TGTGCCAGCAGTCCCCTGGAAGGGGGGACCCAGTACTTC; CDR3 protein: CASSPLEGGTQYF
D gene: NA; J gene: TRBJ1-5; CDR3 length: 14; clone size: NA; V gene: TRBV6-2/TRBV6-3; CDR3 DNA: TGTGCCAGCAGCGTCGGACACCACAATCAGCCCCAGCATTTT; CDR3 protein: CASSVGHHNQPQHF
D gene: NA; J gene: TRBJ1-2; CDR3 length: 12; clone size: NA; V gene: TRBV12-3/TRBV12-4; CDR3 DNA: TGTGCCAGCAGTTTACGGGGGTGGGACTACACCTTC; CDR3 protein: CASSLRGWDYTF
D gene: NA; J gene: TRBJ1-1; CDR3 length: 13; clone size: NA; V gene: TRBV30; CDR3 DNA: TGTGCCTGGAGTCGACAGTTGAACACTGAAGCTTTCTTT; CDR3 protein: CAWSRQLNTEAFF
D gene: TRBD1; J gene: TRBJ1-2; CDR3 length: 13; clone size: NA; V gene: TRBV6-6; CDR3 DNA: TGTGCCAGCATGACAGGGGGTCCCTATGGCTACACCTTC; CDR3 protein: CASMTGGPYGYTF
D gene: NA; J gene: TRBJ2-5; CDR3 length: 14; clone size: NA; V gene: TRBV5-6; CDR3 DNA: TGTGCCAGCCGGACCCCTTGGGGAGCGGAGACCCAGTACTTC; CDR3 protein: CASRTPWGAETQYF
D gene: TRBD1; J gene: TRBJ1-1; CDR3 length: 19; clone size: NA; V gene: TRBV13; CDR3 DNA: TGTGCCAGCAGCTTAAGACGATCCGGGACAGGGGGCCACCCCCATGAAGCTTTCTTT; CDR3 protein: CASSLRRSGTGGHPHEAFF
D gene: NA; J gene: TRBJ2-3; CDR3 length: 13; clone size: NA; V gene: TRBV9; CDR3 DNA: TGTGCCAGCAGCGCACTACTAGGGGATACGCAGTATTTT; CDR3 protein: CASSALLGDTQYF
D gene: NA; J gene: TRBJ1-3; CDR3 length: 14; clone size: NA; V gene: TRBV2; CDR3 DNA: TGTGCCAGCAGCATCAGGGGTCGTGGAAACACCATATATTTT; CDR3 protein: CASSIRGRGNTIYF
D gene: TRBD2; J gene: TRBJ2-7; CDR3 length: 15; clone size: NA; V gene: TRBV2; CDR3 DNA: TGTGCCAGCAGACCAGATGGACTAGCGGGGGCCGAGCAGTACTTC; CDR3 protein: CASRPDGLAGAEQYF
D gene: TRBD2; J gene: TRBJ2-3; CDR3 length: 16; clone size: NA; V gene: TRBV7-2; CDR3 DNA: TGTGCCAGCAGACCTAGCGGGGGGGTTGGTTGGGATACGCAGTATTTT; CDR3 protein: CASRPSGGVGWDTQYF
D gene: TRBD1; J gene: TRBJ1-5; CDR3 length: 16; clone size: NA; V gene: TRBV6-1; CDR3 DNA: TGTGCCAGCACTGACAGGGGGCGACCGGGCAATCAGCCCCAGCATTTT; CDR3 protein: CASTDRGRPGNQPQHF
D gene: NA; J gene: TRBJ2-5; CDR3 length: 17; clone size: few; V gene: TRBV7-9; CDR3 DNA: TGTGCCAGCAGCCCCCTCTGGACTGGGTCCCTTCAAGAGACCCAGTACTTC; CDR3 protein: CASSPLWTGSLQETQYF
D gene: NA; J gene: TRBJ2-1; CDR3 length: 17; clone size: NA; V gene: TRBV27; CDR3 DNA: TGTGCCAGCAGTTCAACCCCGACTGTGAGCTCCTACAATGAGCAGTTCTTC; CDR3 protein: CASSSTPTVSSYNEQFF
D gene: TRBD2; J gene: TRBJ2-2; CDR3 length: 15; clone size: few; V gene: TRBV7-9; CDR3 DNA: TGTGCCAGCAGCCCGGTGACTAGCGCGTCCGGGGAGCTGTTTTTT; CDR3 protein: CASSPVTSASGELFF
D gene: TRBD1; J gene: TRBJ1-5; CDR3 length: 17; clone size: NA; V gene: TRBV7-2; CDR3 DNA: TGTGCCAGCAGCTTAAGAGGACAGGGGAATAGCAATCAGCCCCAGCATTTT; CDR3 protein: CASSLRGQGNSNQPQHF
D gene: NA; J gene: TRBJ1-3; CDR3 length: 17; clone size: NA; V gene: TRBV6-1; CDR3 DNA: TGTGCCAGCAGTGAATTTAGAGGGGGGGGGCCTGGAAACACCATATATTTT; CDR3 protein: CASSEFRGGGPGNTIYF
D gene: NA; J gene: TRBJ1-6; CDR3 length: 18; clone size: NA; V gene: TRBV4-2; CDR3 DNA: TGTGCCAGCAGCCAAGAGGTACGGTCAAAAGGTTCGGATTCACCCCTCCACTTT; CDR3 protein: CASSQEVRSKGSDSPLHF
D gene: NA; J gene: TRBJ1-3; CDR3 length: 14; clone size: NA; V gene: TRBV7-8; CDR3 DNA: TGTGCCAGCAGCCCTGGTACCTCTGGAAACACCATATATTTT; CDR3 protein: CASSPGTSGNTIYF
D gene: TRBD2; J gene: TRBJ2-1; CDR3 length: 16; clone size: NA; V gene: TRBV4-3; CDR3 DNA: TGCGCCAGCAGCCAAGAAGGACTAGGGGCCTACAATGAGCAGTTCTTC; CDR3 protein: CASSQEGLGAYNEQFF
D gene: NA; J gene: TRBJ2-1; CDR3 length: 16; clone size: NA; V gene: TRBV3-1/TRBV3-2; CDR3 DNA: TGTGCCAGCAGCCAAGCCTTGGGCAGGGATGTCGATGAGCAGTTCTTC; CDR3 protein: CASSQALGRDVDEQFF
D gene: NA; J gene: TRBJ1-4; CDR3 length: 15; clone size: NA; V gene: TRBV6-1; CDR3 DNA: TGTGCCAGCAGTGAAGCGGCGGGAACTAATGAAAAACTGTTTTTT; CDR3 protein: CASSEAAGTNEKLFF
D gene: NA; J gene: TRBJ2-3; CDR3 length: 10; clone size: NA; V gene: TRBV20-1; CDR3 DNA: TGCAGTGGAGGGGGGAATACGCAGTATTTT; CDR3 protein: CSGGGNTQYF
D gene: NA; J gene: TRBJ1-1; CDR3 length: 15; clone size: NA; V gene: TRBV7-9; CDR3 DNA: TGTGCCAGCAGCTCAAGCTTGGACATTACAGAAGAAGCTTTCTTT; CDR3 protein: CASSSSLDITEEAFF
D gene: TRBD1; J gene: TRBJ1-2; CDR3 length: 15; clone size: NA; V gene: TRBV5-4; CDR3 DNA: TGTGCCAGCAGCGGCCGGACAGGGCTCAGCTATGGCTACACCTTC; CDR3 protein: CASSGRTGLSYGYTF
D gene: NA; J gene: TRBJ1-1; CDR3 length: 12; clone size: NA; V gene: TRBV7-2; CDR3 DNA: TGTGCCACCACAGGGTTCAACACTGAAGCTTTCTTT; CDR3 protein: CATTGFNTEAFF
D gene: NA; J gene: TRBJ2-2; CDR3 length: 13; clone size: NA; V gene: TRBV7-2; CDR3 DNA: TGTGCCAGCACTTTAGGATACACCGGGGAGCTGTTTTTT; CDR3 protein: CASTLGYTGELFF
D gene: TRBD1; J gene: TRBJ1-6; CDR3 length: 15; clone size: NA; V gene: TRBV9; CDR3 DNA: TGTGCCAGCAGCGCCGAACAGGGGTATAATTCACCCCTCCACTTT; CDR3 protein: CASSAEQGYNSPLHF
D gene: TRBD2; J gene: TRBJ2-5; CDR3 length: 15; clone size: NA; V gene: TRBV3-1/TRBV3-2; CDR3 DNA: TGTGCCAGCAGCCGGAGGGAGGGGCCACGAGAGACCCAGTACTTC; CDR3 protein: CASSRREGPRETQYF
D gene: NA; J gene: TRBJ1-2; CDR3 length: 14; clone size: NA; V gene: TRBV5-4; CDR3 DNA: TGTGCCAGCAGCTTGCCTTCAGGGGCAAGAGGCTACACCTTC; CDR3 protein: CASSLPSGARGYTF
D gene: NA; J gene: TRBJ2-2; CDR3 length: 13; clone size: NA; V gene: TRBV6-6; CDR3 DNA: TGTGCCAGCAGTTACTACAACACCGGGGAGCTGTTTTTT; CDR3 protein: CASSYYNTGELFF
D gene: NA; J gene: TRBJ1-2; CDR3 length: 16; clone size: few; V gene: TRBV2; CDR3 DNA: TGTGCCAGCAGCGAAATCGGTCCCGAGAGTAACTATGGCTACACCTTC; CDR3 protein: CASSEIGPESNYGYTF
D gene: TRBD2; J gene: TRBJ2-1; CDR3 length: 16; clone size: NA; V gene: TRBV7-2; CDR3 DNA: TGTGCCAGCAGCTTAGTGCCGGGACTAGCGAGGAATGAGCAGTTCTTC; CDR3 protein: CASSLVPGLARNEQFF
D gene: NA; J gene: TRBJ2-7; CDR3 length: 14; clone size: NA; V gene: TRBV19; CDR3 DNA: TGTGCCAGTAGTATAGCAGACGGACCCTACGAGCAGTACTTC; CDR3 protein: CASSIADGPYEQYF
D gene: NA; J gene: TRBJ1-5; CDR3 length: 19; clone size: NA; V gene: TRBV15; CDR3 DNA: TGTGCCACCAGCAGAGGGAGTGGACTGGATAGCGGTCGCAATCAGCCCCAGCATTTT; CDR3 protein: CATSRGSGLDSGRNQPQHF
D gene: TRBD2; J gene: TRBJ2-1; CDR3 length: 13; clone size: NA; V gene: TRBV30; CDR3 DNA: TGTGCCTGGGAGCGGGAGGGCAATAGTGAGCAGTTCTTC; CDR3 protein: CAWEREGNSEQFF